This T cell receptor beta chain was identified in a study of CD8 T cells in ankylosing spondylitis. This clonotype turned up a few times. Antigen specificity is unknown. General observations from the study: Clones linked to disease were reported to show significant enrichment in matched ankylosing spondylitis synovial fluid. A TCR beta motif made of several highly homologous variants seemed typical of ankylosing spondylitis blood.

Quantitative 5'-RACE with molecular barcodes generated TCR beta libraries. From the 5' RACE reads, TCRdb called clonotypes with MiXCR, one entry per CDR3 protein. This table has 350,000 or so distinct CDR3 sequences, 11% appearing once. The source of this sequence is a female donor with ankylosing spondylitis or in good health (not recorded which). What was sequenced was blood, either unsorted or a sorted T cell fraction (not recorded which).

CDR3 nucleotide sequence: TGCGCCAGCAGCCAAGTCTTAGGGACGAACACTGAAGCTTTCTTT. Translation gives CASSQVLGTNTEAFF. The V and J genes are TRBV4-3 and TRBJ1-1; D might be TRBD1 (5 bases). CDR1 is LGHNA and CDR2 is YSLEER in the germline V gene. The CDR3 spans 15 residues. V was clipped by 1 base and J by 1 base, with 10 bases between them.